Listed below are T cell receptor beta chains from one sample, sequenced in a study of human T cells and chemical hapten exposure. TCRdb reanalysed the RACE reads using MiXCR and keeps one entry per CDR3 protein. The repertoire holds roughly 50,000 distinct CDR3 sequences, 9.5% to 11% seen once, with under 2% in the top ten. Sequences were derived from whole blood, sampled in connection with sensitization to the hapten diphenylcyclopropenone (DPC). The receptors originated from a woman aged 40 to 49 with alopecia areata. Some clones in this sample may be carry-over from other donors' samples. Each CDR3 is given without its conserved first and last residue.

v_call	j_call	cdr3_aa
TRBV20-1	TRBJ1-4	SAGSGEKLF
TRBV6-6	TRBJ1-1	ASRGTTGNTEAF
TRBV6-5	TRBJ2-3	ASSRQGRSTDTQY
TRBV20-1	TRBJ2-3	SASGASGGAVRSTDTQY
TRBV6-5	TRBJ2-6	ASRIPGANVLT
TRBV11-2	TRBJ2-2	ASSLVLTGELF
TRBV3-1	TRBJ2-1	ASGQVLGTGDNEQF
TRBV6-6	TRBJ2-1	ASSNGGRVKNEQF
TRBV7-9	TRBJ2-1	ASSPTPGAYNEQF
TRBV11-3	TRBJ2-3	ASSLFSAGHGDTQY
TRBV7-6	TRBJ1-1	ASSLSSGALETEAF
TRBV30	TRBJ2-7	AWSVRASGYEQY
TRBV9	TRBJ1-2	ASTSGYGYT
TRBV7-2	TRBJ1-5	ASSPGQALYQPQH
TRBV7-2	TRBJ2-7	ASSLAPGQPYEQY
TRBV20-1	TRBJ1-2	SATTGDFSLYT
TRBV10-3	TRBJ1-5	AISESRGTDQPQH
TRBV30	TRBJ1-2	AWAPGVANYGYT
TRBV20-1	TRBJ1-2	SAEAYGTGYGYT
TRBV7-9	TRBJ2-5	ASSGALAGGQETQY